A single sample gave rise to the 32 T cell receptor beta chains below, sequenced in a study of beta chain features in type 1 diabetes. Of the isolated RNA, all was reverse transcribed, and so the sequenced material was expressed TCRB transcripts. Sequencing was performed with immunoSEQ multiplex PCR; in TCRdb, only in-frame clones are kept and a portion is missing. This sample has 900,000 or so clones, with around a sixth found just once. Sequenced input: naive CD4+ T cells from blood. The receptors come from a woman between 18 and 30 years old in good health.

The V call is TRBV28, the J call TRBJ1-1; tentatively, D is TRBD1 (6 bases). CDR3 length: 13 residues. Per the germline V gene, CDR1 is MDHEN and CDR2 is SYDVKM. Trimming took off 6 bases at V and 2 bases at J, with 10 bases between the two ends. The CDR3 DNA reads as TGTGCCAGCAGACCGGGACATAACACTGAAGCTTTCTTT. It encodes CASRPGHNTEAFF.

This clone was found a few times. This chain joins TRBV18 and TRBJ2-1; 9 positions agree with TRBD1. CDR1 and CDR2 (germline): KGHSH, LQKENI. The CDR3 is made up of 17 amino acids. The V gene end was trimmed by 3 bases and the J gene end by 7 bases; junction bases not matched to a gene: 13. CDR3 DNA: TGTGCCAGCTCACCCACGGAAGAGGGGACAGGGAGGAATGAGCAGTTCTTC. Protein: CASSPTEEGTGRNEQFF.

There are a few counts of this clone. This rearrangement joins TRBV11-2 to TRBJ2-5; no definite D call. Germline V CDR1 and CDR2: SGHAT, FQNNGV. The V end was cut by 5 bases, the J end by 2 bases, with 6 bases between. The CDR3 consists of 12 residues. CDR3 nucleotides: TGTGCCAGCAGCGTGGCGCAAGAGACCCAGTACTTC. Residues: CASSVAQETQYF.

The sample holds a few counts of this clone. The chain joins TRBV7-3 to TRBJ2-1, with 7 bases aligning to TRBD2. The CDR3 has 13 residues. V lost 5 bases to trimming and J lost 6 bases; unmatched junction nucleotides: 4. Germline values: CDR1 SGHTA, CDR2 FQGTGA. CDR3 amino acids: CASSPGTTNEQFF. The CDR3 region has the DNA TGTGCCAGCAGCCCCGGGACTACCAATGAGCAGTTCTTC.

The sample holds a few counts of this clone. V is TRBV5-1 and J is TRBJ2-7; unclear D gene. Trimming left V 4 bases short and J 0 bases short, with 23 bases between. The CDR3 consists of 18 residues. Looked up from germline, CDR1 is SGHRS and CDR2 is YFSETQ. The CDR3 DNA reads as TGCGCCAGCAGCCGGACCACAGCAGCGTACAGACCCTCCTACGAGCAGTACTTC. This encodes CASSRTTAAYRPSYEQYF.

The chain combines TRBV27 with TRBJ2-3, with 8 nucleotides matching TRBD2. This CDR3 has 17 residues. Germline V CDR1 and CDR2: MNHEY, SMNVEV (reference sequence). V lost 2 bases, J lost 2 bases, and 9 bases stayed unmatched. CDR3 in amino acids: CASSLRILAGPTDTQYF. The DNA for the CDR3 is TGTGCCAGCAGTTTAAGGATTTTAGCGGGACCCACAGATACGCAGTATTTT.

This chain joins TRBV7-8 and TRBJ2-7; D could derive from TRBD1 or TRBD2 (5 bases each). Germline V gene data show CDR1 as SGHVS and CDR2 as FQNEAQ. The V end was cut by 3 bases, the J end by 7 bases, with 19 bases between. The CDR3 covers 15 residues. The CDR3 loop is CASSFPGMGSGEQYF. The CDR3 DNA reads as TGTGCCAGCAGCTTCCCAGGGATGGGTTCGGGGGAGCAGTACTTC.

In its sample, this clone was seen a few times. The rearrangement links TRBV7-2 to TRBJ2-3; 8 nucleotides match TRBD1. The CDR3 sequence is 16 residues long. The trim removed 1 base at V and 4 bases at J, leaving 7 bases unmatched. Germline V gene sequence: CDR1 SGHTA, CDR2 FQGNSA. The CDR3 is CASSLVPRGPADTQYF. CDR3 DNA sequence: TGTGCCAGCAGCTTAGTTCCCAGGGGGCCGGCAGATACGCAGTATTTT.

The genes are TRBV4-3 and TRBJ1-1; TRBD1 is a possible D gene (5 bases). Trimming shortened V by 4 bases and J by 2 bases, and 8 bases separated the two germline ends. The CDR3 covers 13 residues. CDR1 is LGHNA and CDR2 is YSLEER in the germline V gene. The CDR3 coding sequence is TGCGCCAGCAGCCCTGACAGCAACACTGAAGCTTTCTTT. Its protein is CASSPDSNTEAFF.

The rearrangement joins TRBV4-1 to TRBJ2-4; D is unclear. This CDR3 comprises 15 residues. Trimming took off 0 bases at V and 8 bases at J, with 14 bases between the two ends. Germline V lookup: CDR1 MGHRA, CDR2 YSYEKL. CDR3 in DNA: TGCGCCAGCAGCCAAGATCCCGGCTTTCAAGACATTCAGTACTTC. This codes for CASSQDPGFQDIQYF.

This clone came up a few times. This sequence joins TRBV5-4 and TRBJ2-1; D is possibly TRBD2 (5 bases). Per germline, CDR1 SGHNT and CDR2 YYREEE (reference sequence). The V gene lost 3 bases and the J gene lost 5 bases, with 12 bases spanning the gap. This CDR3 is 14 amino acids long. The CDR3 DNA reads TGTGCCAGCAGCTCAGCCCTAGCAAACAATGAGCAGTTCTTC. As protein: CASSSALANNEQFF.

The chain couples TRBV4-2 to TRBJ2-3; the D is unclear. The CDR3 extends over 16 amino acids. Between the trimmed V and J ends, which lost 0 bases and 2 bases, there was a span of 12 bases. In germline, CDR1 is LGHNA, CDR2 YNFKEQ. The CDR3, as DNA: TGTGCCAGCAGCCAAGAGGTGATAGGGTCCACAGATACGCAGTATTTT. Translated: CASSQEVIGSTDTQYF.

The chain combines TRBV7-2 with TRBJ2-3; weak D call: TRBD2 (5 bases). Germline V gives CDR1 SGHTA, CDR2 FQGNSA. The ends were cut back, 5 bases at V and 4 bases at J, with 19 bases in the middle. This CDR3 contains 16 residues. Written as DNA, the CDR3 is TGTGCCAGCAGCCGGCAACTAGTTCTCTCGTCAGATACGCAGTATTTT. Residues: CASSRQLVLSSDTQYF.

This clone was counted at least ten times. The chain combines TRBV13 with TRBJ2-2; D may be TRBD2 (5 bases). The CDR3 extends over 13 amino acids. In germline, CDR1 is PRHDT, CDR2 FYEKMQ (reference sequence). Trimming stripped 1 base from V and 8 bases from J, with 8 bases between. The CDR3 sequence: CASSLVRTGELFF. The CDR3 DNA sequence: TGTGCCAGCAGCTTAGTCCGGACTGGGGAGCTGTTTTTT.

This clone was detected a few times. The rearrangement joins TRBV27 to TRBJ1-2; the D gene is possibly TRBD1 (5 bases). V was cut by 9 bases and J by 4 bases, with 21 bases left in between. This CDR3 is 15 amino acids long. Germline values: CDR1 MNHEY, CDR2 SMNVEV (reference sequence). DNA for the CDR3: TGTGCCAGTGCGGAGATTCATGGGGCGTTCTATGGCTACACCTTC. Translated: CASAEIHGAFYGYTF.

This clone turned up a few times. The chain employs TRBV6-5 and TRBJ2-3; D unresolved. Germline V gene sequence: CDR1 MNHEY, CDR2 SVGAGI. CDR3 length: 15 residues. V was clipped by 2 bases and J by 0 bases, with 9 bases between them. The CDR3 reads CASSYQGLSTDTQYF. DNA of the CDR3: TGTGCCAGCAGTTACCAAGGGCTTAGCACAGATACGCAGTATTTT.

The chain carries TRBV19 and TRBJ2-1, with 7 bases aligning to TRBD2. This CDR3 contains 16 residues. Germline V lookup: CDR1 LNHDA, CDR2 SQIVND (reference sequence). Unmatched junction bases numbered 7, after V lost 3 bases and J lost 2 bases. The CDR3 coding sequence is TGTGCCAGTAGTATCCGCCGGGACTATACCTACAATGAGCAGTTCTTC. Translating it yields CASSIRRDYTYNEQFF.

This clone was observed a handful of times. This chain links TRBV7-2 with TRBJ2-1, with D unclear. The CDR3 is 11 amino acids. V was pared by 3 bases and J by 9 bases, with 6 bases between. CDR1 and CDR2 from the germline V gene are SGHTA and FQGNSA. The CDR3 region is CASSFFGEQFF. For the CDR3, the DNA is TGTGCCAGCAGCTTTTTCGGTGAGCAGTTCTTC.

This clone was detected only a few times. The V call is TRBV15, the J call TRBJ2-2; the D is unclear. Germline CDR1 LNHNV, CDR2 YYDKDF (reference sequence). CDR3 size: 13 residues. Trimming took off 3 bases at V and 7 bases at J, with 9 bases between the two ends. CDR3 amino acids: CATSSMGFGELFF. The CDR3 DNA reads TGTGCCACCAGCAGCATGGGTTTCGGGGAGCTGTTTTTT.

The rearrangement joins TRBV6-1 to TRBJ2-3; D perhaps matches TRBD2 (6 bases). This CDR3 has 14 residues. CDR1 is MNHNS and CDR2 is SASEGT in the germline V gene. Trimming removed 6 bases at V and 0 bases at J, with 10 bases between. CDR3 sequence reads: CASSPGDSTDTQYF. CDR3 in DNA: TGTGCCAGCAGCCCGGGGGACAGCACAGATACGCAGTATTTT.

The chain recombines TRBV6-5 with TRBJ2-7; 9 bases are shared with TRBD1. The CDR3 totals 15 residues. Per the germline V gene, CDR1 is MNHEY and CDR2 is SVGAGI. The V segment lost 8 bases and the J segment 4 bases; nucleotides outside the gene matches: 12. CDR3 nucleotides: TGTGCCAGCGTCTACCGACAGGGGGGACGGTACGAGCAGTACTTC. Translation: CASVYRQGGRYEQYF.

The CDR3 nucleotides are TGTGCCAGCAGCGCCTCGGGACAGGGGCTACGCAATGAGCAGTTCTTC. Amino acid sequence: CASSASGQGLRNEQFF. The chain links TRBV7-3 to TRBJ2-1; 10 bases agree with TRBD1. Germline assignment: CDR1 SGHTA and CDR2 FQGTGA. The CDR3 runs to 16 residues. The J segment lost 6 bases and the V segment lost 5 bases, leaving 10 bases of the junction unmatched. Full variable domain (rest looked up from reference TRBV7-3 and TRBJ2-1): GAGVSQTPSNKVTEKGKYVELRCDPISGHTALYWYRQSLGQGPEFLIYFQGTGAADDSGLPNDRFFAVRPEGSVSTLKIQRTERGDSAVYLCASSASGQGLRNEQFFGPGTRLTVL.

This chain joins TRBV19 and TRBJ1-2, with 10 bases aligning to TRBD1. This CDR3 spans 15 amino acids. V was clipped by 3 bases and J by 5 bases; unmatched bases: 6. CDR1 and CDR2 (germline): LNHDA, SQIVND (reference sequence). This CDR3 reads CASSIAGQGLYGYTF. CDR3 nucleotide sequence: TGTGCCAGTAGTATCGCGGGACAGGGGTTGTATGGCTACACCTTC.

This clone showed up just a few times. The chain uses TRBV10-3 and TRBJ2-7; tentative D call: TRBD1 (5 bases). The germline V gene encodes CDR1 ENHRY and CDR2 SYGVKD. The CDR3 is 14 residues long. Trimming pared 2 bases from V and 0 bases from J, leaving 8 bases between. The DNA of the CDR3 is TGTGCCATCAGTGAGGACAGCAGCTCCTACGAGCAGTACTTC. It specifies CAISEDSSSYEQYF.

In its sample, this clone was seen a few times. V is TRBV15 and J is TRBJ2-3, with 10 nucleotides matching TRBD2. In germline, CDR1 is LNHNV, CDR2 YYDKDF (reference sequence). CDR3 length: 17 residues. Losses at the gene ends were 3 bases for V and 0 bases for J; bases not matched to a gene: 6. The CDR3 loop is CATSRTALAGSTDTQYF. The CDR3 region has the DNA TGTGCCACCAGCAGGACCGCACTAGCGGGGAGCACAGATACGCAGTATTTT.

This clone came up a few times. The rearrangement joins TRBV15 to TRBJ1-1, with D possibly being TRBD1 (5 bases). V was cut by 1 base and J by 1 base, with 10 bases left in between. CDR1 LNHNV and CDR2 YYDKDF come from the germline V gene (reference sequence). This CDR3 is 15 amino acids long. The DNA of the CDR3 is TGTGCCACCAGCAGAGGTAGGACATCGAACACTGAAGCTTTCTTT. Amino acids: CATSRGRTSNTEAFF. Full variable domain (rest looked up from reference TRBV15 and TRBJ1-1): DAMVIQNPRYQVTQFGKPVTLSCSQTLNHNVMYWYQQKSSQAPKLLFHYYDKDFNNEADTPDNFQSRRPNTSFCFLDIRSPGLGDTAMYLCATSRGRTSNTEAFFGQGTRLTVV.

The chain uses TRBV28 and TRBJ1-5; D is perhaps TRBD1 (5 bases). Trimming removed 6 bases from V and 4 bases from J, with 19 bases in between. In germline, CDR1 is MDHEN, CDR2 SYDVKM. The CDR3 has 16 residues. This CDR3 is CASRPGPTSVNQPQHF. The CDR3 coding sequence is TGTGCCAGCAGACCGGGACCGACGTCCGTAAATCAGCCCCAGCATTTT.

This clone has a handful of counts. This sequence joins TRBV7-9 and TRBJ1-5; tentatively, D is TRBD1 (6 bases). This CDR3 has 14 amino acids. V lost 4 bases to trimming and J lost 5 bases, with 12 bases between them. Germline loops: CDR1 SEHNR, CDR2 FQNEAQ (reference sequence). The CDR3 spells CASSSPGDHQPQHF. As DNA, the CDR3 is TGTGCCAGCAGCTCCCCAGGGGATCATCAGCCCCAGCATTTT. Full variable domain (missing parts from reference TRBV7-9 and TRBJ1-5): DTGVSQNPRHKITKRGQNVTFRCDPISEHNRLYWYRQTLGQGPEFLTYFQNEAQLEKSRLLSDRFSAERPKGSFSTLEIQRTEQGDSAMYLCASSSPGDHQPQHFGDGTRLSIL.

This clone was picked up a small number of times. The V and J genes are TRBV6-6 and TRBJ1-2, with a weak D call TRBD1 (5 bases). Germline CDR1 is MNHNY and CDR2 is SVGAGI (reference sequence). The germline V and J ends were trimmed by 8 bases and 7 bases, with 26 bases remaining between them. The CDR3 extends over 16 amino acids. The CDR3 reads CASFLVDSASLGGYTF. DNA for the CDR3: TGTGCCAGCTTCCTCGTCGACAGCGCATCACTAGGTGGCTACACCTTC.

The chain carries TRBV29-1 and TRBJ1-1; the D gene is possibly TRBD1 (5 bases). CDR1 SQVTM and CDR2 ANQGSEA come from the germline V gene. CDR3 length: 14 residues. The germline V and J ends were trimmed by 4 bases and 5 bases, with 17 bases remaining between them. In DNA form, the CDR3 reads TGCAGCGTTGTGATTCGCTCTCAGGGAACTGAAGCTTTCTTT. Amino acid sequence: CSVVIRSQGTEAFF.

V usage is TRBV7-9 and J usage is TRBJ2-3, with D possibly matching TRBD2 (6 bases). With 10 bases removed from V and 1 base from J, the gap between germline ends came to 12 bases. Germline values: CDR1 SEHNR, CDR2 FQNEAQ (reference sequence). The CDR3 runs to 13 residues. CDR3 DNA: TGTGCCATCAGGGCTAGCGGCACAGATACGCAGTATTTT. It specifies CAIRASGTDTQYF.

This clone has only a few counts. The rearrangement links TRBV9 to TRBJ2-2; D perhaps matches TRBD1 (5 bases). Germline assignment: CDR1 SGDLS and CDR2 YYNGEE. Trimming stripped 3 bases from V and 5 bases from J, with 11 bases between. The CDR3 totals 14 residues. The CDR3 bases are TGTGCCAGCAGCGGCGACAGCTTTACCGGGGAGCTGTTTTTT. As protein: CASSGDSFTGELFF.